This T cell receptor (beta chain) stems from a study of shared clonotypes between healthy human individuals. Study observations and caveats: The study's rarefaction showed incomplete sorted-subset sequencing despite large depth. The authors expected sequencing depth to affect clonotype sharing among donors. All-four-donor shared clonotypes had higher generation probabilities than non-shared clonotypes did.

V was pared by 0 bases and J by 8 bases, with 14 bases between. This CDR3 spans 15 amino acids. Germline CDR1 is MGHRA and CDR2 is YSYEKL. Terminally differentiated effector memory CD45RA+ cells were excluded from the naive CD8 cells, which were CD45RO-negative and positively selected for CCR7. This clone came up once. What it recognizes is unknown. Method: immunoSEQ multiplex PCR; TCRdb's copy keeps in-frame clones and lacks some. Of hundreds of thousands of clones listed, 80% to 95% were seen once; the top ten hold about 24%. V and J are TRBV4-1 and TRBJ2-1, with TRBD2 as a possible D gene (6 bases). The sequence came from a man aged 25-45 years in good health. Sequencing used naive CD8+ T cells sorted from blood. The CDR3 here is CASSQEFGGTDEQFF. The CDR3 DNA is TGCGCCAGCAGCCAAGAGTTCGGGGGTACGGATGAGCAGTTCTTC.